The 16 T cell receptor beta chains below were found in one sample sequenced in a study of T cell repertoires in cytomegalovirus infection. Antigens of these TCRs are unknown. TCRdb passed the reads through MiXCR, listing each CDR3 protein once. The table shows some 940,000 distinct CDR3 sequences, with around 30% occurring only once. The sequencing here drew on cultured CD8+ T cells from PBMCs, taken from culture after CMV antigen stimulation. The receptor set was obtained from a human donor in good health (CMV status not recorded). Some clones in this sample may be carry-over from other donors' samples.

The V and J genes are TRBV5-6 and TRBJ2-7; perhaps D is TRBD1 or TRBD2 (5 bases each). Germline values: CDR1 SGHDT, CDR2 YYEEEE. The germline V and J ends were trimmed by 0 bases and 5 bases, with 12 bases remaining between them. The length of the CDR3 is 14 residues. The CDR3 spells CASSLGLGDDEQYF. The CDR3 nucleotides are TGTGCCAGCAGCTTGGGCTTAGGGGACGACGAGCAGTACTTC.

J is TRBJ2-2 and V is TRBV9, with D possibly TRBD2 on 5 matching bases. This CDR3 spans 14 amino acids. Trimming pared 4 bases from V and 6 bases from J, leaving 13 bases between. CDR1 is SGDLS and CDR2 is YYNGEE in the germline V gene. DNA for the CDR3: TGTGCCAGCAGCCGACCCCCCGGGGCCGGGGAGCTGTTTTTT. Residues: CASSRPPGAGELFF.

This clonotype was observed a few times. This chain joins TRBV3-1 and TRBJ1-5; D is possibly TRBD1 (6 bases). Trimming pared 4 bases from V and 5 bases from J, leaving 12 bases between. CDR3 length: 14 amino acids. Germline V lookup: CDR1 LGHDT, CDR2 YNNKEL (reference sequence). In DNA form, the CDR3 reads TGTGCCAGCAGCCGGGACAACTTTTATCAGCCCCAGCATTTT. This sequence encodes CASSRDNFYQPQHF.

V is TRBV7-4 and J is TRBJ1-4, with a weak D call TRBD1 (5 bases). Trimming left V 6 bases short and J 7 bases short, with 9 bases between. Germline V CDR1 and CDR2: SGHVT, SQSDAQ. The CDR3 spans 12 residues. The CDR3 region is CASSNQGEKLFF. The DNA of the CDR3 is TGTGCCAGCAGTAACCAGGGTGAAAAACTGTTTTTT.

This clonotype was picked up a small number of times. The chain is built from TRBV19 and TRBJ1-1; unclear D gene. The V and J ends lost 2 bases and 7 bases respectively, with 11 bases between them. Germline V gives CDR1 LNHDA, CDR2 SQIVND (reference sequence). CDR3 length equals 13 residues. CDR3 DNA: TGTGCCAGTAGTATATCCGGGCTCCATGAAGCTTTCTTT. Its protein product is CASSISGLHEAFF.

This clonotype was recorded a few times. This chain joins TRBV24-1 and TRBJ2-2; TRBD1 is a possible D gene (5 bases). V lost 5 bases to trimming and J lost 5 bases, with 17 bases between them. The CDR3 extends over 16 amino acids. Germline V lookup: CDR1 KGHDR, CDR2 SFDVKD. The CDR3, as DNA: TGTGCCACCAGTGGGGCGGTAAGGGGATGGACCGGGGAGCTGTTTTTT. Protein sequence: CATSGAVRGWTGELFF.

This chain connects TRBV6-5 to TRBJ2-1; D gene uncertain. The germline CDR1 and CDR2 sequences are MNHEY and SVGAGI. The ends were cut back, 7 bases at V and 0 bases at J, with 13 bases in the middle. The CDR3 is 15 amino acids. The CDR3: CASTLTQISYNEQFF. DNA for the CDR3: TGTGCCAGCACCTTGACCCAGATCTCCTACAATGAGCAGTTCTTC.

This chain joins TRBV4-1 and TRBJ2-7; D remains ambiguous. CDR3 length: 15 amino acids. V lost 0 bases and J lost 2, with 11 bases in between. Germline values: CDR1 MGHRA, CDR2 YSYEKL. The CDR3 here is CASSQENRGAYEQYF. DNA for the CDR3: TGCGCCAGCAGCCAAGAAAACAGAGGTGCCTACGAGCAGTACTTC.

The V gene is TRBV11-3, the J gene TRBJ2-2, with unresolved D. The germline CDR1 and CDR2 sequences are SGHNT and YENEEA. V shed 8 bases and J shed 4 bases, with 8 bases lying between them. The CDR3 consists of 12 residues. As DNA, the CDR3 is TGTGCCAGCGTGGGTATCACCGGGGAGCTGTTTTTT. Translation: CASVGITGELFF.

On this clonotype: Sequence at one end of the junction differs from germline and may be a read error. This chain links TRBV7-4 with TRBJ1-1; D gene unclear. This CDR3 region has 13 residues. Germline V gene sequence: CDR1 SGHVT, CDR2 SQSDAQ. This CDR3 reads CANSQQRSTEAFF. The CDR3 coding sequence is TGTGCCAACAGCCAGCAGAGAAGCACTGAAGCTTTCTTT.

The chain combines TRBV7-6 with TRBJ1-5; D may be TRBD1 (5 bases). CDR1 and CDR2 (germline): SGHVS, FNYEAQ. The V end lost 5 bases, the J end lost 5 bases, and 10 bases lay between the germline ends. The CDR3 loop spans 13 amino acids. The CDR3 DNA reads TGTGCCAGCAGCACTGGGGGAGATCAGCCCCAGCATTTT. This encodes CASSTGGDQPQHF.

This clonotype has only a few counts. V gene TRBV27 combines with J gene TRBJ2-7; 10 positions match TRBD1. The CDR3 loop spans 16 amino acids. Germline V gene sequence: CDR1 MNHEY, CDR2 SMNVEV (reference sequence). The trim removed 10 bases at V and 7 bases at J, leaving 19 bases unmatched. The CDR3 here is CATLTYRDRGFEEQYF. As DNA, the CDR3 is TGTGCCACCCTCACTTACCGGGACAGGGGATTTGAAGAGCAGTACTTC.

As concerns this clonotype: This is likely a read error, given that the CDR3 carries no conserved phenylalanine or tryptophan at its end. Here the CDR3 DNA reads TGTGCCAGCACCCAAGTGGCGGTATGGACCGGGGAGCTGTTTTTA. Protein product: CASTQVAVWTGELFL. The chain is built from TRBV7-2 and TRBJ2-2; D is unclear. The CDR3 has 15 residues. The ends were cut back, 7 bases at V and 5 bases at J, with 17 bases in the middle. In germline, CDR1 is SGHTA, CDR2 FQGNSA.

This clonotype was recorded a few times. The chain recombines TRBV6-5 with TRBJ1-6; no firm D call. The germline V and J ends were trimmed by 10 bases and 6 bases, with 19 bases remaining between them. This CDR3 contains 15 residues. The germline V gene has CDR1 MNHEY and CDR2 SVGAGI. The CDR3: CATITFDGANSPLHF. DNA of the CDR3: TGTGCCACGATTACTTTCGACGGCGCTAATTCACCCCTCCACTTT.

This sequence joins TRBV6-5 and TRBJ1-2, with unresolved D. The germline V and J ends were trimmed by 8 bases and 4 bases, with 8 bases remaining between them. The CDR3 runs 11 residues. Germline assignment: CDR1 MNHEY and CDR2 SVGAGI. This chain's CDR3 is CASPSSYGYTF. For the CDR3, the DNA is TGTGCCAGCCCCTCGAGCTATGGCTACACCTTC.

The CDR3 loop is CASSPGTTDEQYV. For the CDR3, the DNA is TGTGCCAGCAGCCCCGGGACCACCGACGAGCAGTACGTC. The chain couples TRBV7-9 to TRBJ2-7; D might be TRBD1 or TRBD2, each matching 5 bases. Germline CDR1 reads SEHNR; CDR2 reads FQNEAQ (reference sequence). With 5 bases removed from V and 5 bases from J, the gap between germline ends came to 13 bases. The CDR3 contains 13 residues.